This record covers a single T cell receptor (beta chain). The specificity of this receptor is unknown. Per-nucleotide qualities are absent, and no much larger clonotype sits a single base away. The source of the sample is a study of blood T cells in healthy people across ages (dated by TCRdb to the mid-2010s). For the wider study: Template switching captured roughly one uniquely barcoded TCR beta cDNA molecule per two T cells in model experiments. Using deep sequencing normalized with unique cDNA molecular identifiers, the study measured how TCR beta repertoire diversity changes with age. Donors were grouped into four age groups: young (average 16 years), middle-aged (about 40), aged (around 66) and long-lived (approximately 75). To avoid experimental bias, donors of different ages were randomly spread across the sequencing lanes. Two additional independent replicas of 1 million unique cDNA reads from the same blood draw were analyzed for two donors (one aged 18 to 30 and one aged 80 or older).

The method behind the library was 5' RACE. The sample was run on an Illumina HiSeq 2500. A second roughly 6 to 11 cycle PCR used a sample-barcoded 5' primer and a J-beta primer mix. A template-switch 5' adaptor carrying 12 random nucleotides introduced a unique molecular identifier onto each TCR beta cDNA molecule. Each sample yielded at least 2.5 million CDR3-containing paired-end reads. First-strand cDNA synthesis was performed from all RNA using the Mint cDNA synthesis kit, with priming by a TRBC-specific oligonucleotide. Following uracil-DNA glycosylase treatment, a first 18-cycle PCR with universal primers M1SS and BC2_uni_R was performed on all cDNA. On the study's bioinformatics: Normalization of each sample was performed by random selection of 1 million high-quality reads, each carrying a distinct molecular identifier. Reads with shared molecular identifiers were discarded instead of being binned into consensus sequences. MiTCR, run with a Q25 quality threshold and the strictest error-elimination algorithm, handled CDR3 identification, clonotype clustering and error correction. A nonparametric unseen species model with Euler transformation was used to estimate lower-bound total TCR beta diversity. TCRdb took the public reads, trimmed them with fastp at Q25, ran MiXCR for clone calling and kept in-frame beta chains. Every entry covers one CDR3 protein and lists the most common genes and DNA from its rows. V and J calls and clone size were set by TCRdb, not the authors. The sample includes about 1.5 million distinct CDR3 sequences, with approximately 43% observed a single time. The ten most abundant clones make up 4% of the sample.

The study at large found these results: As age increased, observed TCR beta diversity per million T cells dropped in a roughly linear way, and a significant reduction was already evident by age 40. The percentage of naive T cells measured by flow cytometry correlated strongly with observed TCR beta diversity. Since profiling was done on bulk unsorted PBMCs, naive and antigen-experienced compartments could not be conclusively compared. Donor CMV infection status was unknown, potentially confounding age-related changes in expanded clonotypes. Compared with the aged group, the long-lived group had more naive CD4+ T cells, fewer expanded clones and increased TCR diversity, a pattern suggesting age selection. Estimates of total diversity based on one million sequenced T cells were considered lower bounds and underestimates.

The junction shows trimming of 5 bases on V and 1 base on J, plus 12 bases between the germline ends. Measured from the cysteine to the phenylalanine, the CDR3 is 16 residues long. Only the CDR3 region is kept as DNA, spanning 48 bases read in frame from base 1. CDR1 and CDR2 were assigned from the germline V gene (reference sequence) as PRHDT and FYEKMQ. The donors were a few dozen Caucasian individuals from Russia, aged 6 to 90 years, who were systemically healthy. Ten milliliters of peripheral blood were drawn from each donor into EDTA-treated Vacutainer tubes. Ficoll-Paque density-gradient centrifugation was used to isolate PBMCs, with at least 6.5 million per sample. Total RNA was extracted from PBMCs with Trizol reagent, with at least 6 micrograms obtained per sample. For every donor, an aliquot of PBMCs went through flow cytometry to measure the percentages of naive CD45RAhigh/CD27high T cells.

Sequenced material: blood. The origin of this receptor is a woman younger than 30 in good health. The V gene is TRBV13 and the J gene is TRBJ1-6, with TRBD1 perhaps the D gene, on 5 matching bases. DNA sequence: TGTGCCAGCAGCGTTAAGGGGTTTTCCTATAATTCACCCCTCCACTTT. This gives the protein CASSVKGFSYNSPLHF.